Listed here are 25 T cell receptor beta chains from one sample, sequenced in a study of blood T cell repertoires in COVID-19. Libraries were prepared by immunoSEQ multiplex PCR; TCRdb keeps only in-frame clonotypes and omits some of them. Of around 200,000 clones in the sample, around 88% were seen once. The material sequenced was peripheral blood. The receptor source for this set is a man over 45 with active or convalescent COVID-19.

The genes are TRBV7-8 and TRBJ2-7; 15 positions agree with TRBD2. This CDR3 has 17 amino acids. V dropped 3 bases and J dropped 6; count of bases not matched to a gene: 9. Germline V gives CDR1 SGHVS, CDR2 FQNEAQ. The chain's CDR3 is CASSLLPPGLAGGEQYF. The DNA for the CDR3 is TGTGCCAGCAGCTTGTTACCACCGGGACTAGCGGGAGGCGAGCAGTACTTC. Supplemented by reference TRBV7-8 and TRBJ2-7, the full variable domain reads GAGVSQSPRYKVAKRGQDVALRCDPISGHVSLFWYQQALGQGPEFLTYFQNEAQLDKSGLPSDRFFAERPEGSVSTLKIQRTQQEDSAVYLCASSLLPPGLAGGEQYFGPGTRLTVT.

This chain joins TRBV6-5 and TRBJ1-1, with TRBD1 as a possible D gene (6 bases). The germline CDR1 and CDR2 sequences are MNHEY and SVGAGI. The ends were cut back, 4 bases at V and 10 bases at J, with 19 bases in the middle. The CDR3 is 14 amino acids. The CDR3 DNA is TGTGCCAGCAGTTCGACAGGCCGGGGGGCTGTAGCTTTCTTT. Its translation: CASSSTGRGAVAFF.

CDR3 nucleotide sequence: TGTGCCAGCACCGTAAAGCGGTCTAGCACAGATACGCAGTATTTT. This sequence encodes CASTVKRSSTDTQYF. V and J are TRBV27 and TRBJ2-3, with D possibly matching TRBD2 (5 bases). The length of the CDR3 is 15 residues. V shed 7 bases and J shed 0 bases, with 14 bases lying between them. Germline V gene data show CDR1 as MNHEY and CDR2 as SMNVEV (reference sequence).

J is TRBJ1-5 and V is TRBV6-6; D gene ambiguous. The CDR3 has 14 residues. Trimming shortened V by 2 bases and J by 3 bases, and 8 bases separated the two germline ends. Germline CDR1 is MNHNY and CDR2 is SVGAGI (reference sequence). CDR3 bases: TGTGCCAGCAGTTACGGGCAGCTCAATCAGCCCCAGCATTTT. Translated: CASSYGQLNQPQHF.

The chain joins TRBV30 to TRBJ2-7; D is unclear. Germline lookup yields CDR1 GTSNPN and CDR2 SVGIG (reference sequence). V lost 0 bases and J lost 0, with 12 bases in between. The length of the CDR3 is 15 residues. DNA for the CDR3: TGTGCCTGGAGTGTATCCGCCCTAAGCTCCTACGAGCAGTACTTC. It translates to CAWSVSALSSYEQYF.

Notes on this clone: Other DNA variants within this sample encode the same CDR3. The chain uses TRBV11-2 and TRBJ2-7, with 13 bases that match TRBD2. Germline values: CDR1 SGHAT, CDR2 FQNNGV. This CDR3 comprises 15 residues. J lost 5 bases, V lost 1 base, and 2 bases had no gene match. In DNA, the CDR3 is TGTGCCAGCAGCTTAGGGACTAGCGGGAGCCACGAGCAGTACTTC. This gives the protein CASSLGTSGSHEQYF. The whole variable domain, filled in from reference TRBV11-2 and TRBJ2-7, reads EAGVAQSPRYKIIEKRQSVAFWCNPISGHATLYWYQQILGQGPKLLIQFQNNGVVDDSQLPKDRFSAERLKGVDSTLKIQPAKLEDSAVYLCASSLGTSGSHEQYFGPGTRLTVT.

The rearrangement links TRBV6-5 to TRBJ1-2; 9 bases line up with TRBD1. V shed 6 bases and J 4 bases; nucleotides not matched to a gene: 9. The CDR3 contains 15 residues. Germline CDR1 reads MNHEY; CDR2 reads SVGAGI. CDR3 coding DNA: TGTGCCAGCAGCCCCGGCCACAGGGGGCCCTATGGCTACACCTTC. It is translated as CASSPGHRGPYGYTF.

The gene calls are TRBV11-2 and TRBJ2-3; TRBD2 matches at 13 bases. Germline values: CDR1 SGHAT, CDR2 FQNNGV. This CDR3 has 16 residues. V shed 5 bases, J shed 1 base, and the junction held 3 bases outside the gene matches. Here the CDR3 DNA reads TGTGCCAGCAGCCCCGGGACTAGCGGGGGCACAGATACGCAGTATTTT. It is translated as CASSPGTSGGTDTQYF.

The chain links TRBV18 to TRBJ2-1; perhaps TRBD1 as D (5 bases). Germline V gene sequence: CDR1 KGHSH, CDR2 LQKENI. The CDR3 runs 14 residues. Trimming took 2 bases from V and 7 from J, leaving 12 bases between them. CDR3 protein: CASSPMGRRNEQFF. DNA of the CDR3: TGTGCCAGCTCACCAATGGGGCGCAGGAATGAGCAGTTCTTC.

This clone was detected only once. The chain recombines TRBV9 with TRBJ2-1; the D gene is possibly TRBD2 (6 bases). Trimming took 0 bases from V and 2 from J, leaving 12 bases between them. This CDR3 region has 16 residues. CDR1 and CDR2 (germline): SGDLS, YYNGEE. The DNA for the CDR3 is TGTGCCAGCAGCGTAGCGGTGGGGGGTGCCTACAATGAGCAGTTCTTC. This gives the protein CASSVAVGGAYNEQFF. Looking up the rest from reference TRBV9 and TRBJ2-1 gives the full variable domain: DSGVTQTPKHLITATGQRVTLRCSPRSGDLSVYWYQQSLDQGLQFLIQYYNGEERAKGNILERFSAQQFPDLHSELNLSSLELGDSALYFCASSVAVGGAYNEQFFGPGTRLTVL.

The rearrangement joins TRBV9 to TRBJ1-3; tentatively, D is TRBD1 (5 bases). This CDR3 has 17 amino acids. Germline V gene lookup returns CDR1 SGDLS and CDR2 YYNGEE. V lost 0 bases to trimming and J lost 0 bases, with 13 bases between them. CDR3 DNA: TGTGCCAGCAGCGTAGAGGCAGGGCTGATCTCTGGAAACACCATATATTTT. It is translated as CASSVEAGLISGNTIYF. Based on the CDR3 plus reference TRBV9 and TRBJ1-3, the full variable domain is DSGVTQTPKHLITATGQRVTLRCSPRSGDLSVYWYQQSLDQGLQFLIQYYNGEERAKGNILERFSAQQFPDLHSELNLSSLELGDSALYFCASSVEAGLISGNTIYFGEGSWLTVV.

The chain links TRBV15 to TRBJ2-7; D not resolved. Germline CDR1 is LNHNV and CDR2 is YYDKDF (reference sequence). Between the trimmed V and J ends, which lost 0 bases and 0 bases, there was a span of 6 bases. The length of the CDR3 is 14 residues. The CDR3 reads CATSRDPISYEQYF. Here the CDR3 DNA reads TGTGCCACCAGCAGAGATCCTATCTCCTACGAGCAGTACTTC.

The chain carries TRBV7-2 and TRBJ2-3, with 15 bases identical to TRBD2. The CDR3 is made up of 19 amino acids. J gave up 0 bases and V 4 bases, and 8 bases lay outside the gene matches. CDR1 is SGHTA, CDR2 FQGNSA, per germline. The CDR3 reads CASSWTSGGASPSTDTQYF. The DNA for the CDR3 is TGTGCCAGCAGCTGGACTAGCGGGGGGGCTTCCCCTAGCACAGATACGCAGTATTTT.

V is TRBV19 and J is TRBJ2-7; 13 nucleotides match TRBD2. CDR1 is LNHDA, CDR2 SQIVND, per germline (reference sequence). The length of the CDR3 is 18 residues. Trimming cost V 4 bases and J 4 bases; bases outside gene matches: 13. The CDR3 region has the DNA TGTGCCAGTAGTACCTACGGGACTAGCGGGACCCTACTTTACGAGCAGTACTTC. It yields the protein CASSTYGTSGTLLYEQYF.

This CDR3 is CASSLYTGAFKETQYF. The CDR3, as DNA: TGTGCCAGCAGCTTGTATACAGGGGCGTTCAAAGAGACCCAGTACTTC. The chain joins TRBV5-6 to TRBJ2-5, with TRBD1 identical over 7 bases. J lost 3 bases, V lost 1 base, and 9 bases had no gene match. The CDR3 has 16 residues. Germline V lookup: CDR1 SGHDT, CDR2 YYEEEE.

The V and J genes are TRBV3-1 (or the pseudogene TRBV3-2) and TRBJ1-1, with D perhaps TRBD1 (6 bases). This CDR3 comprises 14 residues. Germline CDR1 LGHDT, CDR2 YNNKEL (reference sequence). Trimming took off 3 bases at V and 4 bases at J, with 12 bases between the two ends. The CDR3 bases are TGTGCCAGCAGCCAGGGGGGGGGCCTCACTGAAGCTTTCTTT. It is translated as CASSQGGGLTEAFF.

The chain couples TRBV18 to TRBJ2-3; TRBD1 matches at 7 bases. From germline, CDR1 is KGHSH and CDR2 LQKENI. The CDR3 extends over 14 amino acids. V dropped 2 bases and J dropped 6; count of bases not matched to a gene: 5. The CDR3 region is CASSPRTGEDTQYF. CDR3 nucleotides: TGTGCCAGCTCACCAAGGACAGGCGAGGATACGCAGTATTTT.

The gene calls are TRBV30 and TRBJ1-5; D call uncertain. V was shortened by 0 bases and J by 4 bases, with 7 bases between the two germline ends. The CDR3 contains 13 residues. Germline values: CDR1 GTSNPN, CDR2 SVGIG (reference sequence). DNA for the CDR3: TGTGCCTGGAGTGTACGGAGTAATCAGCCCCAGCATTTT. It encodes CAWSVRSNQPQHF.

V is TRBV3-1 (or the pseudogene TRBV3-2) and J is TRBJ2-1; TRBD2 agrees at 13 bases. The CDR3 totals 15 residues. CDR1 and CDR2 (germline): LGHDT, YNNKEL (reference sequence). V was pared by 4 bases and J by 8 bases, with 5 bases of the junction left unmatched. The CDR3 sequence is CASSRLAGGRDEQFF. Written as DNA, the CDR3 is TGTGCCAGCAGCCGACTAGCGGGGGGCCGGGATGAGCAGTTCTTC.

In its sample, this clone was seen a few times. The V call is TRBV13, the J call TRBJ2-7; D possibly corresponds to TRBD2 (7 bases). The CDR3 extends over 14 amino acids. Trimming removed 1 base at V and 6 bases at J, with 13 bases between. CDR1 is PRHDT and CDR2 is FYEKMQ in the germline V gene (reference sequence). Written as DNA, the CDR3 is TGTGCCAGCAGCTTAGAATTGGGAGGGGGCGAGCAGTACTTC. This sequence encodes CASSLELGGGEQYF.

V gene TRBV5-6 combines with J gene TRBJ1-5; the D is unclear. The V end lost 3 bases, the J end lost 8 bases, and 12 bases lay between the germline ends. This CDR3 has 13 amino acids. Germline-derived CDR1 and CDR2 are SGHDT and YYEEEE. The chain's CDR3 is CASSSTFSEPQHF. The CDR3 coding sequence is TGTGCCAGCAGCTCAACATTTTCCGAGCCCCAGCATTTT.

V gene TRBV4-1 combines with J gene TRBJ1-1; 9 nucleotides align to TRBD1. The junction had 12 bases not matched to a gene; V was cut back by 6 bases and J by 4 bases. CDR3 length equals 16 residues. CDR1 and CDR2 (germline): MGHRA, YSYEKL. CDR3 bases: TGCGCCAGCAGTCCTTACAGGGGGCAGGGGATCACTGAAGCTTTCTTT. This gives the protein CASSPYRGQGITEAFF.

This chain uses TRBV3-1 (or the pseudogene TRBV3-2) with TRBJ1-1; 8 nucleotides align to TRBD1. This CDR3 has 14 amino acids. Per the germline V gene, CDR1 is LGHDT and CDR2 is YNNKEL (reference sequence). V shed 2 bases and J 7 bases; nucleotides not matched to a gene: 6. The CDR3 loop is CASSQRGTGGEAFF. CDR3 nucleotide sequence: TGTGCCAGCAGCCAAAGGGGGACAGGCGGTGAAGCTTTCTTT.

The chain combines TRBV28 with TRBJ1-2; 7 bases agree with TRBD1. The J segment lost 8 bases and the V segment lost 2 bases, leaving 8 bases of the junction unmatched. The CDR3 has 14 residues. Germline V lookup: CDR1 MDHEN, CDR2 SYDVKM. CDR3 sequence reads: CASSLAGGDWGYTF. The CDR3 bases are TGTGCCAGCAGTTTAGCAGGGGGTGATTGGGGCTACACCTTC.

This chain uses TRBV7-3 with TRBJ2-1; TRBD1 aligns across 7 bases. V was clipped by 0 bases and J by 4 bases; unmatched bases: 6. Germline V gene lookup returns CDR1 SGHTA and CDR2 FQGTGA. This CDR3 comprises 16 residues. CDR3 amino acids: CASSLTATGVYNEQFF. In DNA, the CDR3 is TGTGCCAGCAGCTTAACCGCCACAGGGGTTTACAATGAGCAGTTCTTC.